These T cell receptor beta chains were read from a single sample in a study of PD-1 blockade in classical Hodgkin lymphoma. The repertoire was sequenced with immunoSEQ multiplex PCR; TCRdb's copy has only in-frame clones and lacks some. This table holds about 47,000 clones, approximately 80% found once. Sequencing was performed on peripheral blood mononuclear cells (PBMCs), taken before the fourth cycle of nivolumab. The receptors shown here come from a human donor with classical Hodgkin lymphoma. CDR3s include the opening cysteine and the closing phenylalanine or tryptophan. Each record gives: V gene, clone size, J gene, D gene, CDR3 DNA, CDR3 protein. D genes are given only for firm matches. The size field is filled for only some rows; it gives once, few, many or a size class.

>TRBV7-2|few|TRBJ1-1|-
TGTGCCAGCAGCTTAGTATCCGGGGACACTGAAGCTTTCTTT
CASSLVSGDTEAFF
>TRBV21-1|-|TRBJ1-2|-
TGTGCCAGCAGCAAAAAATCCGGGACGGCCTGGAGAGGCTACACCTTC
CASSKKSGTAWRGYTF
>TRBV2|-|TRBJ1-4|-
TGTGCCAGCAGGTCAAGACCATATAATGAAAAACTGTTTTTT
CASRSRPYNEKLFF
>TRBV7-6|once|TRBJ1-5|TRBD1
TGTGCCAGCAGCTTAGGGTCACAGGGGAGCAATCAGCCCCAGCATTTT
CASSLGSQGSNQPQHF
>TRBV6-1|-|TRBJ2-2|-
TGTGCCAGCAGTGGCCAAAGCTACACCGGGGAGCTGTTTTTT
CASSGQSYTGELFF
>TRBV7-3|-|TRBJ1-6|-
TGTGCCAGCAGCCTATTGGGCGACATGGGGAATTCACCCCTCCACTTT
CASSLLGDMGNSPLHF
>TRBV27|-|TRBJ1-5|-
TGTGCCAGCATGCCTTCTTGGCCAGGGATTAGCAATCAGCCCCAGCATTTT
CASMPSWPGISNQPQHF
>TRBV7-2|-|TRBJ1-6|TRBD1
TGTGCCAGCAGCACCCTAGACAGGGATAATTCACCCCTCCACTTT
CASSTLDRDNSPLHF
>TRBV7-9|-|TRBJ1-5|TRBD1
TGTGCCAGCAGCTTAGTGGTCAGGGGGCTCGGTCAGCCCCAGCATTTT
CASSLVVRGLGQPQHF
>TRBV5-4|-|TRBJ2-7|-
TGTGCCAGCAGCTTTCGAGGGAGCTCCTACGAGCAGTACTTC
CASSFRGSSYEQYF
>TRBV5-1|-|TRBJ2-7|TRBD2
TGCGCCAGCAGCTTGGCGGGGGGATCCTACGAGCAGTACTTC
CASSLAGGSYEQYF
>TRBV6-6|-|TRBJ2-5|-
TGTGCCAGCAGTTCCATGACAGCTCAAGAGACCCAGTACTTC
CASSSMTAQETQYF
>TRBV10-3|-|TRBJ2-1|TRBD2
TGTGCCATCAGTGTTAGCGGGAGCAACAATGAGCAGTTCTTC
CAISVSGSNNEQFF
>TRBV29-1|-|TRBJ1-2|TRBD1
TGCAGCGATATGACAGGGGATAACTATGGCTACACCTTC
CSDMTGDNYGYTF
>TRBV2|once|TRBJ2-1|TRBD1
TGTGCCAGCAGTAACGGACAGGGTCTTAATGAGCAGTTCTTC
CASSNGQGLNEQFF
>TRBV19|few|TRBJ1-5|-
TGTGCCAGTAGTATACGCAGTAACAATCAGCCCCAGCATTTT
CASSIRSNNQPQHF
>TRBV30|-|TRBJ2-1|-
TGTGCCTGGAGTACCCCATACGGGGTGAGTCGCAATGAGCAGTTCTTC
CAWSTPYGVSRNEQFF
>TRBV19|few|TRBJ1-4|TRBD1
TGTGCCAGTAGTTACAGGGGTGTGAGTGAAAAACTGTTTTTT
CASSYRGVSEKLFF
>TRBV2|few|TRBJ1-5|-
TGTGCCAGCAGGGGGGTAGATAGCAATCAGCCCCAGCATTTT
CASRGVDSNQPQHF
>TRBV5-4|-|TRBJ2-6|-
TGTGCCAGCAGCTTGGATTCCTCTGGGGCCAACGTCCTGACTTTC
CASSLDSSGANVLTF
>TRBV28|-|TRBJ2-2|TRBD1
TGTGCCAGCAGTTCGGGACAGATTAACACCGGGGAGCTGTTTTTT
CASSSGQINTGELFF
>TRBV30|once|TRBJ2-3|-
TGTGCCTGGAGCGCCAGGGGATCAGATACGCAGTATTTT
CAWSARGSDTQYF
>TRBV19|-|TRBJ1-5|-
TGTGCCAGTAGGAACCCTTGGGGAGCTAGCAATCAGCCCCAGCATTTT
CASRNPWGASNQPQHF
>TRBV6-5|-|TRBJ2-7|-
TGTGCCAGCAGTTACGGACAGAACTCCTACGAGCAGTACTTC
CASSYGQNSYEQYF
>TRBV19|-|TRBJ1-2|-
TGTGCCAGTAGGACCGCCGGGGTCTATGGCTACACCTTC
CASRTAGVYGYTF
>TRBV5-1|-|TRBJ2-1|TRBD2
TGCGCCAGCAACACCCTATCTGGTAGCGGGGCCCACAATGAGCAGTTCTTC
CASNTLSGSGAHNEQFF
>TRBV28|-|TRBJ1-4|-
TGTGCCAGCCGGGACGGAGTTAATGAAAAACTGTTTTTT
CASRDGVNEKLFF
>TRBV27|few|TRBJ2-3|TRBD2
TGTGCCAGCAGTTTATGGGCGGGGGGCACAGATACGCAGTATTTT
CASSLWAGGTDTQYF
>TRBV5-1|-|TRBJ2-5|-
TGCGCCAGCAGCTTGGTGGGGGGCCAGAAAGAGACCCAGTACTTC
CASSLVGGQKETQYF
>TRBV9|-|TRBJ1-2|-
TGTGCCAGCAGCGTAGGCACAGGGTACTATGGCTACACCTTC
CASSVGTGYYGYTF
>TRBV6-5|-|TRBJ1-2|-
TGTGCCAGCAGTTTCTCCGGGGGTCTCTATGGCTACACCTTC
CASSFSGGLYGYTF
>TRBV7-7|-|TRBJ2-2|TRBD2
TGTGCCAGCAGCTTGGGACTAGCGGGCACCGGGGAGCTGTTTTTT
CASSLGLAGTGELFF
>TRBV11-2|-|TRBJ2-7|TRBD1
TGTGCCAGCAGCTTTGGGGACAGTCCTTTTTACGAGCAGTACTTC
CASSFGDSPFYEQYF
>TRBV7-2|-|TRBJ2-3|TRBD2
TGTGCCAGCAGCCGCTATACTAGCGGCTCCACAGATACGCAGTATTTT
CASSRYTSGSTDTQYF
>TRBV5-6|-|TRBJ2-1|-
TGTGCCAGCAGCTCCGGGGTTTCCTACAATGAGCAGTTCTTC
CASSSGVSYNEQFF
>TRBV30|-|TRBJ2-2|-
TGTGCCTGGACTTCCCGGGCGCGGGCCTACACCGGGGAGCTGTTTTTT
CAWTSRARAYTGELFF
>TRBV19|many|TRBJ2-7|-
TGTGCCAGTAGTCGACAGCCCTTGGCGAGGGGGGTTTCCTACGAGCAGTACTTC
CASSRQPLARGVSYEQYF
>TRBV6-1|-|TRBJ2-1|-
TGTGCCTCGTCTGCAGAGTCCTACAATGAGCAGTTCTTC
CASSAESYNEQFF
>TRBV6-5|-|TRBJ1-2|-
TGTGCCAGCAGTTACCGTGAAGGGGGCTATGGCTACACCTTC
CASSYREGGYGYTF
>TRBV9|-|TRBJ2-1|TRBD2
TGTGCCAGCAGCCCGTCTAGCGGGGGGTTTCGGGAGCAGTTCTTC
CASSPSSGGFREQFF
>TRBV6-1|few|TRBJ2-2|TRBD2
TGTGCCAGCACGGGGGGGCGTACCGGGGAGCTGTTTTTT
CASTGGRTGELFF
>TRBV11-2|-|TRBJ2-1|-
TGTGCCAGCCACCCAGGCAGGGAGGAGCAGTTCTTC
CASHPGREEQFF
>TRBV15|-|TRBJ2-1|-
TGTGCCACCAGCAGAGACGGGACGGCATACAATGAGCAGTTCTTC
CATSRDGTAYNEQFF
>TRBV6-6|once|TRBJ2-7|-
TGTGCCAGCAGTCCCCACGGCAGACCAACCTACGAGCAGTACTTC
CASSPHGRPTYEQYF
>TRBV6-5|-|TRBJ1-6|-
TGTGCCAGCAGCTACAACAGGGCCTCCTATAATTCACCCCTCCACTTT
CASSYNRASYNSPLHF
>TRBV27|-|TRBJ1-2|-
TGTGCCAGCAGTCCGGGACGGAACTATGGCTACACCTTC
CASSPGRNYGYTF
>TRBV18|-|TRBJ1-5|-
TGTGCCAGCTCACCCAAGGAGGGAAATCAGCCCCAGCATTTT
CASSPKEGNQPQHF